This TCR beta chain was captured in a study of blood T cell repertoires in COVID-19 (dated by TCRdb to the early 2020s). Background for the entire study: Samples from collaborators originated in the United States, Italy and Spain and spanned both the acute and convalescent phases of COVID-19. The samples were drawn from two sources: the first 160 participants of the ongoing ImmuneRACE study, and 950 to 1,500 subjects contributed by 6 global collaborators. Where HLA class I and class II types were available, the types were taken from metadata supplied by the sample provider, not from assay-based typing. Sample metadata almost always included a de-identified subject ID, COVID-19 status, age in years and sex. The repertoires were released in a freely available public database meant as a resource for research on the immune response to SARS-CoV-2. Deeply sampled blood TCRbeta repertoires from subjects exposed to, actively infected with, or recovered from COVID-19 were included in the dataset. The prospective study material was composed of cDNA or gDNA derived from T cells, B-cell-depleted T cells, or PBMCs.

In regard to this clone: Its antigen remains undetermined. It has no much larger one-base neighbor in the sample; base qualities were not kept.

Points the paper makes about the study in general: The amount of clinical and demographic metadata varied by source and participant and was provided uncurated.

A distance of 14 bases separates the germline ends of V and J, which lose 7 bases and 1 base respectively. Its CDR3 holds 16 amino acids, cysteine through phenylalanine. Only CDR3 DNA remains: 48 bases, in frame from the first base. The germline V gene (reference sequence) specifies LNHDA as CDR1 and SQIVND as CDR2. Participants in the prospective study were enrolled through a virtual design, were aged 18 to 89 years, and lived in approximately 25 United States geographic areas. Cohort assignment in the prospective study relied on participant-reported clinical history from a screening survey and a study questionnaire. Mobile phlebotomists in the prospective study collected whole blood, serum and a nasopharyngeal or oropharyngeal swab from every participant. Participants in the prospective study had the option to provide additional blood draws and questionnaires over a roughly 2-month period. Before DNA extraction, blood samples from the prospective study were shipped at room temperature or frozen.

The immunoSEQ Assay, a bias-controlled multiplex PCR, was used to amplify TCRbeta CDR3 regions from genomic DNA. The published analysis was carried out like this. Within the assay, amplification of reference gene primers was used to estimate how many nucleated cells each sample contained. To quantify the absolute abundance of each unique TCRbeta CDR3 rearrangement, sequence reads were collapsed and filtered. For each sample, productive Simpson clonality was calculated as the square root of Simpson's diversity index over productive rearrangements. TCRdb took this table from immuneACCESS and kept in-frame rearrangements with V and J called. Such tables lack part of the clones; where checked against another copy, unresolved V genes explain under half of the gap, and the rest is unexplained. D and trimming were read from the DNA, whereas the V and J calls and clone size are those reported in that table. This sample is represented by 200,000 to 250,000 clones; roughly 79% of them were singletons. Of the sample, approximately 9% is held by the ten largest clones.

The receptor was derived from a woman aged 45 to 65 with acute COVID-19. The sample comprised PBMCs or T cells enriched from blood (not recorded which). The rearrangement combines TRBV19 with TRBJ2-6; tentative D gene TRBD1, with 5 bases matching. The CDR3 corresponds to CASIGGAGSGANVLTF. The base sequence is TGTGCCAGTATTGGTGGGGCCGGTTCTGGGGCCAACGTCCTGACTTTC.